What follows are 21 T cell receptor beta chains derived from one specimen sequenced in a study of T cells in localized non-small cell lung cancer. Clones were sequenced by immunoSEQ multiplex PCR, and TCRdb holds only the in-frame ones, with some missing. The sample yields approximately 30,000 clones, approximately 88% seen once. Sequences were derived from peripheral blood mononuclear cells, sampled before any cancer treatment. Receptor source: a woman aged 40 to 75 with stage III lung adenocarcinoma.

This clone was counted once. The rearrangement links TRBV30 to TRBJ1-1, with TRBD1 identical over 10 bases. CDR3 length equals 15 residues. CDR1 and CDR2 (germline): GTSNPN, SVGIG (reference sequence). V was clipped by 2 bases and J by 3 bases; unmatched bases: 6. DNA for the CDR3: TGTGCCTGGAGTTCCCGGACAGGGGGTTACACTGAAGCTTTCTTT. Translating gives CAWSSRTGGYTEAFF.

The chain combines TRBV7-2 with TRBJ1-4; D not resolved. The CDR3 runs 13 residues. The ends were cut back, 6 bases at V and 3 bases at J, with 8 bases in the middle. The germline gives CDR1 SGHTA, CDR2 FQGNSA. CDR3 residues: CASSRVSNEKLFF. Written as DNA, the CDR3 is TGTGCCAGCAGTCGGGTTTCTAATGAAAAACTGTTTTTT.

The rearrangement uses TRBV10-3 and TRBJ2-3, with D unclear. V lost 0 bases and J lost 3, with 4 bases in between. Germline V lookup: CDR1 ENHRY, CDR2 SYGVKD. This CDR3 region has 13 residues. Written as DNA, the CDR3 is TGTGCCATCAGTGAGTCGGGGACAGATACGCAGTATTTT. This sequence encodes CAISESGTDTQYF.

The rearrangement links TRBV19 to TRBJ1-1; TRBD1 might be the D (5 bases). Trimming took off 6 bases at V and 5 bases at J, with 13 bases between the two ends. The germline gives CDR1 LNHDA, CDR2 SQIVND (reference sequence). This CDR3 region has 13 residues. Written as DNA, the CDR3 is TGTGCCAGTAGCACCCAGGGCCGGACTGAAGCTTTCTTT. Translated, it gives CASSTQGRTEAFF.

In this sample, this clone turned up once. J is TRBJ2-3 and V is TRBV19; TRBD2 agrees at 12 bases. The J segment lost 6 bases and the V segment lost 5 bases, leaving 12 bases of the junction unmatched. Germline loops: CDR1 LNHDA, CDR2 SQIVND (reference sequence). The CDR3 length is 17 residues. Here the CDR3 DNA reads TGTGCCAGTAGTCCCGGGGACCTAGCGGGAGGGTCGGATACGCAGTATTTT. This translates into CASSPGDLAGGSDTQYF.

The genes are TRBV5-1 and TRBJ2-7, with D possibly being TRBD1 or TRBD2 (5 bases each). CDR1 is SGHRS and CDR2 is YFSETQ in the germline V gene. CDR3 length: 12 residues. With 3 bases removed from V and 6 bases from J, the gap between germline ends came to 10 bases. CDR3 in amino acids: CASSSGAGEQYF. DNA of the CDR3: TGCGCCAGCAGCTCCGGGGCGGGCGAGCAGTACTTC. Drawing the rest from reference TRBV5-1 and TRBJ2-7, the complete variable domain is KAGVTQTPRYLIKTRGQQVTLSCSPISGHRSVSWYQQTPGQGLQFLFEYFSETQRNKGNFPGRFSGRQFSNSRSEMNVSTLELGDSALYLCASSSGAGEQYFGPGTRLTVT.

The V call is TRBV5-1, the J call TRBJ2-2; 7 nucleotides agree with TRBD2. V lost 0 bases, J lost 4 bases, and 6 bases stayed unmatched. CDR1 SGHRS and CDR2 YFSETQ come from the germline V gene. The CDR3 is made up of 16 amino acids. The CDR3 here is CASSLVSGRFTGELFF. DNA of the CDR3: TGCGCCAGCAGCTTGGTTAGCGGGCGATTCACCGGGGAGCTGTTTTTT.

The chain recombines TRBV6-5 with TRBJ1-4, with 11 bases matching TRBD1. Germline lookup yields CDR1 MNHEY and CDR2 SVGAGI. The CDR3 is 15 amino acids. V was pared by 5 bases and J by 6 bases, with 5 bases of the junction left unmatched. For the CDR3, the DNA is TGTGCCAGCAGTAACCGGGACAGGGGGGATGAAAAACTGTTTTTT. This codes for CASSNRDRGDEKLFF.

V is TRBV6-1 and J is TRBJ1-1; D gene uncertain. Trimming removed 4 bases from V and 3 bases from J, with 12 bases in between. CDR3 length equals 14 residues. Germline assignment: CDR1 MNHNS and CDR2 SASEGT. The CDR3: CASSAAAVDTEAFF. CDR3 nucleotide sequence: TGTGCCAGCAGTGCAGCTGCAGTGGACACTGAAGCTTTCTTT.

This chain links TRBV6-1 with TRBJ2-2, with 7 bases aligning to TRBD1. The CDR3 loop spans 15 amino acids. CDR1 and CDR2 from the germline V gene are MNHNS and SASEGT. V shed 2 bases, J shed 7 bases, and the junction held 7 bases outside the gene matches. The CDR3 region is CASSEIEGAGGELFF. The CDR3 bases are TGTGCCAGCAGTGAAATAGAGGGGGCCGGCGGGGAGCTGTTTTTT.

This chain links TRBV11-2 with TRBJ2-7, with a possible D match to TRBD2 (6 bases). The germline CDR1 and CDR2 sequences are SGHAT and FQNNGV. The CDR3 loop spans 13 amino acids. V was cut by 5 bases and J by 3 bases, with 11 bases left in between. This CDR3 is CASSRGLNYEQYF. As DNA, the CDR3 is TGTGCCAGCAGCAGAGGACTAAACTACGAGCAGTACTTC.

This clone was observed a few times. The chain is built from TRBV7-9 and TRBJ2-1; D possibly corresponds to TRBD1 (5 bases). Trimming cost V 0 bases and J 8 bases, with 11 bases left between them. The germline V gene encodes CDR1 SEHNR and CDR2 FQNEAQ (reference sequence). The CDR3 covers 14 residues. DNA for the CDR3: TGTGCCAGCAGCTTAGCGGGGCCAGGGCATGAGCAGTTCTTC. Encoded protein: CASSLAGPGHEQFF.

The gene calls are TRBV20-1 and TRBJ1-5; 8 nucleotides match TRBD1. Looked up from germline, CDR1 is DFQATT and CDR2 is SNEGSKA (reference sequence). The CDR3 totals 11 residues. V lost 3 bases, J lost 14 bases, and 6 bases stayed unmatched. The CDR3 protein is CSASRTGREHF. The CDR3 coding sequence is TGCAGTGCTAGTAGGACAGGGAGAGAGCATTTT.

The chain's CDR3 is CASSQVAGSQETQYF. The CDR3 DNA reads as TGCGCCAGCAGCCAAGTAGCGGGATCGCAAGAGACCCAGTACTTC. The chain is built from TRBV4-1 and TRBJ2-5; TRBD2 agrees at 8 bases. The junction had 3 bases not matched to a gene; V was cut back by 1 base and J by 2 bases. There are 15 residues in the CDR3. Germline CDR1 MGHRA, CDR2 YSYEKL.

The gene calls are TRBV30 and TRBJ1-1; no clear D gene. The CDR3 runs to 13 residues. Trimming cost V 3 bases and J 0 bases, with 8 bases left between them. CDR1 is GTSNPN, CDR2 SVGIG, per germline (reference sequence). The CDR3: CAWRDFLNTEAFF. The CDR3 DNA sequence: TGTGCCTGGAGGGATTTTCTGAACACTGAAGCTTTCTTT.

The J gene is TRBJ1-3, the V gene TRBV7-6; 9 bases agree with TRBD1. The CDR3 loop spans 16 amino acids. With V trimmed by 5 bases and J by 0 bases, 5 bases remained unmatched. Germline lookup yields CDR1 SGHVS and CDR2 FNYEAQ. DNA for the CDR3: TGTGCCAGCAGCCCCCGGGACAGGGCCTCTGGAAACACCATATATTTT. Encoded protein: CASSPRDRASGNTIYF.

This sequence joins TRBV28 and TRBJ1-5; 9 bases match TRBD1. Germline trimming cut 4 bases from V and 1 base from J; bases unmatched to any gene: 2. In germline, CDR1 is MDHEN, CDR2 SYDVKM. The CDR3 extends over 15 amino acids. This CDR3 reads CASSSGQGSNQPQHF. The CDR3 DNA follows: TGTGCCAGCAGTTCCGGACAGGGGAGCAATCAGCCCCAGCATTTT.

V usage is TRBV10-2 and J usage is TRBJ2-1; 7 bases are shared with TRBD2. J gave up 9 bases and V 4 bases, and 12 bases lay outside the gene matches. This CDR3 has 15 amino acids. Germline CDR1 reads WSHSY; CDR2 reads SAAADI. The CDR3 DNA sequence: TGCGCCAGCAGTGTGGGGACTGGCCCGGGGGGTGAGCAGTTCTTC. As protein: CASSVGTGPGGEQFF.

This clone was counted a single time. The gene calls are TRBV2 and TRBJ2-7; TRBD2 matches 7 bases. The CDR3 is 12 amino acids. Per germline, CDR1 SNHLY and CDR2 FYNNEI. The J segment lost 3 bases and the V segment lost 10 bases, leaving 6 bases of the junction unmatched. CDR3: CATGDYDYEQYF. CDR3 nucleotide sequence: TGTGCCACCGGGGACTACGACTACGAGCAGTACTTC.

This rearrangement joins TRBV5-1 to TRBJ2-3; D remains unclear. CDR1 and CDR2 from the germline V gene are SGHRS and YFSETQ. The CDR3 is 14 amino acids. With 3 bases removed from V and 4 bases from J, the gap between germline ends came to 12 bases. The DNA of the CDR3 is TGCGCCAGCAGCTCTCAGCCATCGGCAGATACGCAGTATTTT. It codes for CASSSQPSADTQYF.

A note on this clone: The junction and the germline gene differ at one end; a read error may be behind it. The gene calls are TRBV2 and TRBJ1-3; the D is unclear. There are 11 residues in the CDR3. Per the germline V gene, CDR1 is SNHLY and CDR2 is FYNNEI. DNA of the CDR3: TGTGCCAGCAGTGAGGGGAGAAGGTTGCATTTT. It yields the protein CASSEGRRLHF.